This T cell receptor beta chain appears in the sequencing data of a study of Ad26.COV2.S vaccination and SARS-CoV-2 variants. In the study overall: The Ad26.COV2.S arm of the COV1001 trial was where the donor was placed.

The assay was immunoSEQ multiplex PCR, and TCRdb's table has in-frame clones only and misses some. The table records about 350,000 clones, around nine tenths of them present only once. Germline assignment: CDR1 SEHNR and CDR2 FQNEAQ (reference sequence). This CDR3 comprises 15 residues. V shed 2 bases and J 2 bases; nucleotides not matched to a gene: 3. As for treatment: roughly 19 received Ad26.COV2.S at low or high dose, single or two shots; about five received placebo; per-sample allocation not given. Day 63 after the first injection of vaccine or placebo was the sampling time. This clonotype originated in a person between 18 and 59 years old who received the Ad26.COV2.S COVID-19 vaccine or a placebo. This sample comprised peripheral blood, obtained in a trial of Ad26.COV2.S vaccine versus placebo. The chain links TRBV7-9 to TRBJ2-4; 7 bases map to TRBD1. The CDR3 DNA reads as TGTGCCAGCAGCTTAATACAGGGGACCAAAAACATTCAGTACTTC. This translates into CASSLIQGTKNIQYF. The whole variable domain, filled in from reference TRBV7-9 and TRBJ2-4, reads DTGVSQNPRHKITKRGQNVTFRCDPISEHNRLYWYRQTLGQGPEFLTYFQNEAQLEKSRLLSDRFSAERPKGSFSTLEIQRTEQGDSAMYLCASSLIQGTKNIQYFGAGTRLSVL.